This paragraph covers one TCR beta chain sequence. Every sample yielded at least 6.5 million isolated PBMCs. Then a second PCR, running roughly 6 to 11 cycles, was carried out with a sample-barcoded 5' primer and a J-beta primer mix. TCRdb re-called the 5' RACE reads through MiXCR, storing one row per CDR3 protein. Of approximately 1,700,000 distinct CDR3 sequences listed, 35% to 50% are singletons. The sample comes from a study of blood T cells in healthy people across ages. The V and J ends lost 4 bases and 4 bases, in that order; junction bases with no gene match: 6. The CDR3 runs 15 residues. Germline-derived CDR1 and CDR2 are MDHEN and SYDVKM.

Sample: blood. This receptor was obtained from a human donor in good health. The rearrangement joins TRBV28 to TRBJ2-3, with 9 bases aligning to TRBD1. The CDR3: CASSSIRTGADTQYF. DNA for the CDR3: TGTGCCAGCAGTTCAATTCGGACAGGGGCAGATACGCAGTATTTT.